This T cell receptor (beta chain) was recovered during a study of blood T cell repertoires in COVID-19 (dated by TCRdb to about 2020). Study-wide context: Samples from collaborators originated in the United States, Italy and Spain and spanned both the acute and convalescent phases of COVID-19. The prospective study material was composed of cDNA or gDNA derived from T cells, B-cell-depleted T cells, or PBMCs. The dataset comprised deeply sampled blood TCRbeta repertoires from subjects exposed to, actively infected with, or recovered from COVID-19. The repertoires were released in a freely available public database intended as a resource for research on the immune response to SARS-CoV-2. Samples were obtained from the ongoing ImmuneRACE study (first 160 participants) and from 1,254 subjects provided by 6 global collaborators. Nearly every sample came with metadata listing a de-identified subject ID, COVID-19 status, age in years and sex. HLA class I and class II types, where available, came from metadata supplied by the sample provider rather than from assay-based typing.

Results the study describes overall, beyond this receptor: How much clinical and demographic metadata was included differed by source and by participant, and the metadata was provided uncurated.

The germline ends are 10 bases apart after V is trimmed by 3 bases and J by 1 base. CDR1 SNHLY and CDR2 FYNNEI were looked up in the germline V gene. The CDR3 spans 15 residues, from the cysteine through the phenylalanine. Only the CDR3 DNA stays, 45 bases, in frame from base 1. The immunoSEQ Assay, a bias-controlled multiplex PCR, was used to amplify TCRbeta CDR3 regions from genomic DNA. Per the source publication's procedure: The number of nucleated cells in each sample was estimated from the amplification of reference gene primers within the assay. To quantify the absolute abundance of each unique TCRbeta CDR3 rearrangement, sequence reads were collapsed and filtered. For each sample, productive Simpson clonality was calculated by taking the square root of Simpson's diversity index across productive rearrangements. TCRdb's version of the immuneACCESS table is confined to in-frame rearrangements and falls short of the full clone set. An unresolved V gene accounts for under half of the shortfall where checked; the remainder is of unknown origin. The DNA was the basis for D and trimming; V, J and clone size are from that table. The sample table lists 15,000 to 20,000 clones, just over 85% of them with a count of one. The ten largest clones take up about 2.5% of the sample.

Concerning this clone itself: Its cognate antigen has yet to be identified. One base away there is no much larger clone; base qualities are not given.

Whole blood was collected in K2EDTA tubes by collaborating institutions according to the institutions' own protocols. For TCRbeta analysis, collaborator samples were shipped as frozen whole blood, as isolated PBMCs, or as DNA extracted from either sample type. Material: peripheral blood. The receptor's source is a human donor in a cohort sampled during active COVID-19. This receptor chain uses TRBV2 and TRBJ1-5; the D gene is possibly TRBD1, with 6 bases matching. The sequence in DNA is TGTGCCAGCAGTGATAGAAGGGGGAGCAATCAGCCCCAGCATTTT. This yields the protein CASSDRRGSNQPQHF.